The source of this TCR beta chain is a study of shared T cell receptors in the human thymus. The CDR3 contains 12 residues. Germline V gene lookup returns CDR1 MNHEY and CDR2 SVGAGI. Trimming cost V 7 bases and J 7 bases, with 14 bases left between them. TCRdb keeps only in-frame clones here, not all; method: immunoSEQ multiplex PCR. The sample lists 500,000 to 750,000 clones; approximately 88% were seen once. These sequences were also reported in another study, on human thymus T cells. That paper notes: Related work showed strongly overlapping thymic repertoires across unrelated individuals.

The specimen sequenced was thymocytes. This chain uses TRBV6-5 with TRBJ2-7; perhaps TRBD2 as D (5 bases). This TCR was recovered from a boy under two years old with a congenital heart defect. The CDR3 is CASIGGGMEQYF. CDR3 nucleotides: TGTGCCAGCATTGGAGGAGGTATGGAGCAGTACTTC.